This T cell receptor (beta chain) was recovered during a study of CD8 T cells in ankylosing spondylitis. Overall study results and limits: Reportedly, disease-linked clones are significantly enriched in ankylosing spondylitis patients' matched synovial fluid. Disease-linked clones had a CD8+ phenotype and relatively low frequency in peripheral blood. Several of the motif variants were reported before in synovial fluid and blood from reactive arthritis. A TCR beta motif of under ten highly homologous variants seemed to mark ankylosing spondylitis blood.

This clonotype was recorded once. The antigen remains undetermined. From the 5' RACE reads, TCRdb called clonotypes with MiXCR, one entry per CDR3 protein. This table holds approximately 100,000 distinct CDR3 sequences, roughly 8.3% found once. Germline loops: CDR1 LGHNA, CDR2 YNFKEQ. V was pared by 3 bases and J by 10 bases, with 6 bases of the junction left unmatched. CDR3 size: 15 residues. This clonotype was obtained from a male donor with ankylosing spondylitis or in good health (not recorded which). Sequencing was carried out using blood, either unsorted or a sorted T cell fraction (not recorded which). V is TRBV4-2 and J is TRBJ1-6, with TRBD1 matching over 10 bases. CDR3 sequence: CASSQGQGTRSPLHF. In DNA form, the CDR3 reads TGTGCCAGCAGCCAGGGACAGGGGACGCGGTCACCCCTCCACTTT.